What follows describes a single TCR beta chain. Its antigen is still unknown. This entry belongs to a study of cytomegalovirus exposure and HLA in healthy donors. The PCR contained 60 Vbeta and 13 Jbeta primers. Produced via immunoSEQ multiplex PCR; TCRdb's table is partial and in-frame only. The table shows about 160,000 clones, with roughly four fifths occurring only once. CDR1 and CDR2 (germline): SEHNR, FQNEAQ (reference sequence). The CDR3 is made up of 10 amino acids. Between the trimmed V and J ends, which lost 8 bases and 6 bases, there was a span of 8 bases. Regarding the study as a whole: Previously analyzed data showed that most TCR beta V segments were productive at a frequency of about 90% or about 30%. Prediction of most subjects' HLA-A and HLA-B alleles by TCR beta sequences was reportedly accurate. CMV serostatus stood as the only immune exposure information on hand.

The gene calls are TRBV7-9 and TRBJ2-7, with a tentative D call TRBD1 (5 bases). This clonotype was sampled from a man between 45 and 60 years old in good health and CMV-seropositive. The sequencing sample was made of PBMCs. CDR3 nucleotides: TGTGCCAGCGGGGCGGCCGAGCAGTACTTC. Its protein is CASGAAEQYF.